These T cell receptor beta chains were read from a single sample in a study of T cell clones after liver transplantation. Using immunoSEQ multiplex PCR, the repertoire was profiled, and TCRdb retains in-frame clones only, with some absent. The sample carries 70,000 or so clones, around 90% recorded once. The sample in question was CD4+ T cells from blood, obtained before liver transplant. The receptors stem from a human donor who received a liver transplant. The CDR3 runs from the conserved cysteine through the conserved F or W. The D gene is left open where the match is weak. The size entry is marked missing in some rows and otherwise reads once, few, many or a size class.

abundance	d_gene	v_gene	j_gene	CDR3aa	CDR3nt
-	TRBD2	TRBV19	TRBJ2-3	CASRPGAGVADTQYF	TGTGCCAGTCGGCCGGGAGCGGGAGTTGCAGATACGCAGTATTTT
once	-	TRBV5-6	TRBJ2-3	CATRTVGADTQYF	TGTGCCACAAGGACCGTGGGGGCAGATACGCAGTATTTT
-	-	TRBV6-5	TRBJ2-5	CASSYSAGGKGTQYF	TGTGCCAGCAGTTACTCGGCGGGCGGGAAAGGGACCCAGTACTTC
-	TRBD2	TRBV5-1	TRBJ2-3	CASSRGTSGRRADTQYF	TGCGCCAGCAGCCGAGGGACTAGCGGGAGAAGGGCAGATACGCAGTATTTT
-	TRBD2	TRBV30	TRBJ2-2	CAWRPGLVNTGELFF	TGTGCCTGGAGACCGGGACTAGTGAACACCGGGGAGCTGTTTTTT
-	-	TRBV6-1	TRBJ2-7	CASSEPGEGNYEQYF	TGTGCCAGCAGTGAACCGGGAGAGGGGAACTACGAGCAGTACTTC
-	-	TRBV10-2	TRBJ2-3	CASGSSGSTDTQYF	TGCGCCTCAGGGTCAAGCGGGAGCACAGATACGCAGTATTTT
-	-	TRBV9	TRBJ2-6	CASILEGDSGANVLTF	TGTGCCAGCATCTTAGAGGGGGACTCTGGGGCCAACGTCCTGACTTTC
-	-	TRBV6-6	TRBJ2-7	CASSPKGGSYEQYF	TGTGCCAGCAGTCCCAAGGGGGGCTCCTACGAGCAGTACTTC
-	-	TRBV7-2	TRBJ1-2	CASSFQGSDGYTF	TGTGCCAGCAGCTTTCAGGGAAGCGATGGCTACACCTTC
once	-	TRBV6-5	TRBJ2-3	CASSPWGVGTDTQYF	TGTGCCAGCAGTCCATGGGGGGTTGGCACAGATACGCAGTATTTT
-	TRBD2	TRBV5-1	TRBJ2-1	CASRLAGLDEQFF	TGCGCCAGCAGACTAGCGGGGTTGGATGAGCAGTTCTTC
-	-	TRBV5-1	TRBJ2-3	CASSWGGQTSTDTQYF	TGCGCCAGCAGCTGGGGGGGACAGACGAGCACAGATACGCAGTATTTT
few	TRBD2	TRBV9	TRBJ2-1	CASSVQAGARNEQFF	TGTGCCAGCAGCGTTCAAGCGGGAGCGAGGAATGAGCAGTTCTTC
-	-	TRBV6-1	TRBJ2-1	CASSELYNEQFF	TGTGCCAGCAGTGAACTATACAATGAGCAGTTCTTC
-	TRBD2	TRBV5-1	TRBJ2-2	CASEGLAGGNTGELFF	TGCGCCAGCGAAGGACTAGCGGGAGGGAACACCGGGGAGCTGTTTTTT
-	TRBD1	TRBV5-1	TRBJ2-5	CASSYAGGQETQYF	TGCGCCAGCAGCTACGCAGGGGGCCAAGAGACCCAGTACTTC
-	-	TRBV27	TRBJ1-4	CASSRSGVLNEKLFF	TGTGCCAGCAGTCGTTCCGGGGTTCTAAATGAAAAACTGTTTTTT
-	TRBD1	TRBV7-2	TRBJ1-5	CASSPRQGWNQPQHF	TGTGCCAGCAGCCCCCGACAGGGCTGGAATCAGCCCCAGCATTTT
-	TRBD1	TRBV14	TRBJ2-7	CASSKQGASPTYYYEQYF	TGTGCCAGCAGCAAACAGGGGGCCTCCCCAACGTACTACTACGAGCAGTACTTC
-	-	TRBV2	TRBJ1-1	CASSWDTGAAFF	TGTGCCAGCAGTTGGGACACCGGGGCAGCTTTCTTT
-	-	TRBV19	TRBJ2-1	CASSTIGAGPDNEQFF	TGTGCCAGTAGTACCATAGGGGCGGGACCTGACAATGAGCAGTTCTTC
-	-	TRBV7-7	TRBJ2-3	CASSEGTGDPDTQYF	TGTGCCAGCAGCGAGGGGACGGGGGACCCAGATACGCAGTATTTT
-	TRBD2	TRBV2	TRBJ2-5	CASTRPLAGVEETQYF	TGTGCCAGCACACGTCCACTAGCGGGAGTGGAGGAGACCCAGTACTTC
-	TRBD1	TRBV28	TRBJ1-2	CASLGGFFGYTF	TGTGCCAGCCTAGGGGGCTTTTTTGGCTACACCTTC
-	TRBD2	TRBV6-1	TRBJ2-2	CASSEASWGEGTGELFF	TGTGCCAGCAGTGAAGCGAGCTGGGGGGAGGGCACCGGGGAGCTGTTTTTT
-	-	TRBV7-9	TRBJ2-7	CASSQDSPVLRYF	TGTGCCAGCAGCCAGGACTCTCCGGTCCTAAGGTACTTC
-	TRBD2	TRBV5-1	TRBJ2-5	CASSLVLAGEETQYF	TGCGCCAGCAGCTTGGTACTAGCGGGAGAGGAGACCCAGTACTTC
-	TRBD2	TRBV19	TRBJ2-7	CASSSDGRALGEQYF	TGTGCCAGTAGTAGTGACGGGAGGGCCCTAGGCGAGCAGTACTTC
-	TRBD1	TRBV11-3	TRBJ1-4	CASSSPSGQGGTNEKLFF	TGTGCCAGCAGCTCCCCATCCGGACAGGGTGGAACTAATGAAAAACTGTTTTTT
many	TRBD2	TRBV2	TRBJ2-1	CASSPLAGGDYNEQFF	TGTGCCAGCAGTCCTCTAGCGGGAGGGGACTACAATGAGCAGTTCTTC
-	-	TRBV29-1	TRBJ2-5	CSVGWSQETQYF	TGCAGCGTTGGATGGTCCCAAGAGACCCAGTACTTC
-	-	TRBV19	TRBJ1-1	CASSNPGGANTEAFF	TGTGCCAGTAGTAACCCCGGGGGGGCGAACACTGAAGCTTTCTTT
-	TRBD2	TRBV11-3	TRBJ2-3	CASSLAIQRGVDTQYF	TGTGCCAGCAGCTTAGCAATCCAGCGGGGTGTAGATACGCAGTATTTT
-	-	TRBV11-3	TRBJ1-3	CASSFLRSGNTIYF	TGTGCCAGCAGCTTTTTACGCTCTGGAAACACCATATATTTT
-	TRBD2	TRBV6-4	TRBJ2-2	CASSAVASGANTGELFF	TGTGCCAGCAGCGCGGTAGCTAGCGGGGCGAACACCGGGGAGCTGTTTTTT
-	-	TRBV6-5	TRBJ2-3	CASGRSTDTQYF	TGTGCCAGCGGGCGTTCCACAGATACGCAGTATTTT
once	-	TRBV2	TRBJ2-1	CASSEEGRGLEQFF	TGTGCCAGCAGTGAAGAGGGCAGGGGACTTGAGCAGTTCTTC
-	TRBD1	TRBV7-8	TRBJ1-2	CASSTRTGGSAGYTF	TGTGCCAGCAGCACCAGGACAGGGGGCTCGGCTGGCTACACCTTC
-	-	TRBV27	TRBJ2-3	CASSLNWISTDTQYF	TGTGCCAGCAGTTTAAACTGGATTAGCACAGATACGCAGTATTTT
-	-	TRBV28	TRBJ2-1	CASTSVSYNEQFF	TGTGCCAGCACGAGTGTCTCCTACAATGAGCAGTTCTTC
once	-	TRBV6-5	TRBJ1-1	CASSYSIQGGTEAFF	TGTGCCAGCAGTTACTCGATCCAGGGCGGAACTGAAGCTTTCTTT
-	-	TRBV7-2	TRBJ1-1	CASRLFEGTEAFF	TGTGCCAGCAGACTTTTCGAGGGGACTGAAGCTTTCTTT
few	TRBD1	TRBV11-3	TRBJ1-3	CASSPGQGPGNTIYF	TGTGCCAGCAGCCCGGGACAGGGGCCGGGAAACACCATATATTTT
once	-	TRBV30	TRBJ2-5	CAWSVMEAGVGGETQYF	TGTGCCTGGAGTGTGATGGAGGCGGGAGTAGGGGGAGAGACCCAGTACTTC
-	-	TRBV4-2	TRBJ2-3	CASSQDNGSTDTQYF	TGTGCCAGCAGCCAAGATAACGGAAGCACAGATACGCAGTATTTT
-	-	TRBV7-9	TRBJ2-2	CASSSPLGKTNTGELFF	TGTGCCAGCAGCTCACCCTTGGGGAAAACGAACACCGGGGAGCTGTTTTTT
-	-	TRBV19	TRBJ2-5	CASSDQGKETQYF	TGTGCCAGTAGTGACCAAGGCAAGGAGACCCAGTACTTC
-	-	TRBV27	TRBJ2-5	CASSLWGPMETQYF	TGTGCCAGCAGTTTATGGGGACCCATGGAGACCCAGTACTTC